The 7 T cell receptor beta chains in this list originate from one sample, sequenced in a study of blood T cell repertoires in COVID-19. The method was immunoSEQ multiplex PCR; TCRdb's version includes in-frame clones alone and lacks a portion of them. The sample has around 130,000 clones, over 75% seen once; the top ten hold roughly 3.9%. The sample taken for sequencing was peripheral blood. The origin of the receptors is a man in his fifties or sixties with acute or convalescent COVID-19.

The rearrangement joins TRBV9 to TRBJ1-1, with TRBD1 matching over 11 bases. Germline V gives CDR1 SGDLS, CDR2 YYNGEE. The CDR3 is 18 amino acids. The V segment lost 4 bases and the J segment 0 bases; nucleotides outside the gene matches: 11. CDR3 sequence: CASSPRGGTGGMNTEAFF. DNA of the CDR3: TGTGCCAGCAGCCCACGTGGAGGGACAGGGGGGATGAACACTGAAGCTTTCTTT.

The CDR3 coding sequence is TGTGCCAGCAGTACACCGACGACAGGGTTTAGGTACAATGAGCAGTTCTTC. Translating gives CASSTPTTGFRYNEQFF. The chain uses TRBV28 and TRBJ2-1, with 7 bases lining up with TRBD1. The germline gives CDR1 MDHEN, CDR2 SYDVKM. With 5 bases clipped from V and 4 bases from J, the junction kept 14 bases outside the gene matches. The CDR3 is made up of 17 amino acids.

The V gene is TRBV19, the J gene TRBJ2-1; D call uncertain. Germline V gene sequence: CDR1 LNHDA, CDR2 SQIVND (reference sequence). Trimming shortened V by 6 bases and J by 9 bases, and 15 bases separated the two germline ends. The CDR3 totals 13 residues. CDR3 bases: TGTGCCAGTAGCCCCGCCCTTCGCGGTGAGCAGTTCTTC. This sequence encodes CASSPALRGEQFF.

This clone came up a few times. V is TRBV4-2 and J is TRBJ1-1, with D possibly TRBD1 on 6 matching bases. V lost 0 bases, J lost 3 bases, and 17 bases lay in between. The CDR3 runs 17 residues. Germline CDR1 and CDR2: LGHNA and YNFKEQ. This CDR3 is CASSQEGAGDGDTEAFF. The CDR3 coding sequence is TGTGCCAGCAGCCAAGAGGGGGCAGGGGATGGGGACACTGAAGCTTTCTTT.

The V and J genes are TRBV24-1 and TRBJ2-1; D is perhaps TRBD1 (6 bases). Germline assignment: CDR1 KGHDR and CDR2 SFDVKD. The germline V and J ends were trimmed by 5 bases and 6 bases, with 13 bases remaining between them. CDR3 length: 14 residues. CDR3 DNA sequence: TGTGCCACCAGTGTCGGGACATGGGGCAATGAGCAGTTCTTC. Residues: CATSVGTWGNEQFF.

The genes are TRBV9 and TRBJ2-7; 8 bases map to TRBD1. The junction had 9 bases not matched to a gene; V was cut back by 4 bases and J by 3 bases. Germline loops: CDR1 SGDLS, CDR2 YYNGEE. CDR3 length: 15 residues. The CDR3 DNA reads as TGTGCCAGCAGCCCTCTGGGCAGGGGGCTCTACGAGCAGTACTTC. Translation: CASSPLGRGLYEQYF.

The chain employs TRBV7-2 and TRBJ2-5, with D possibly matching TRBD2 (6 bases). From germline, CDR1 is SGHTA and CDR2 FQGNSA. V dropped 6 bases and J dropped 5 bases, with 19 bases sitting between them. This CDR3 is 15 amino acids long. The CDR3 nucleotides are TGTGCCAGCAGAAACCCGGGAGCCTCACGGGAGACCCAGTACTTC. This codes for CASRNPGASRETQYF.